One sample yielded the 31 T cell receptor beta chains listed below, sequenced in a study of blood T cells in healthy people across ages. Next came a second PCR, run for roughly 7 to 12 cycles, which used a sample-barcoded 5' primer along with a J-beta primer mix. TCRdb itself ran the 5' RACE reads through MiXCR, one entry per CDR3 protein. The profile shows approximately 600,000 distinct CDR3 sequences, 58% of them singletons. Sample: blood. These receptors were obtained from a man aged 60 to 69 in good health.

The rearrangement joins TRBV5-1 to TRBJ2-1; 7 nucleotides align to TRBD1. Germline loops: CDR1 SGHRS, CDR2 YFSETQ. The CDR3 is 13 residues long. Losses at the gene ends were 5 bases for V and 10 bases for J; bases not matched to a gene: 9. CDR3 sequence reads: CASSLDRLREQFF. For the CDR3, the DNA is TGCGCCAGCAGTCTGGACAGGCTCCGGGAGCAGTTCTTC. The full variable domain, completed using reference TRBV5-1 and TRBJ2-1, is KAGVTQTPRYLIKTRGQQVTLSCSPISGHRSVSWYQQTPGQGLQFLFEYFSETQRNKGNFPGRFSGRQFSNSRSEMNVSTLELGDSALYLCASSLDRLREQFFGPGTRLTVL.

V gene TRBV6-2 or TRBV6-3 combines with J gene TRBJ2-4; D may match TRBD1 or TRBD2 (6 bases each). In germline, CDR1 is MNHEY, CDR2 SVGEGT. V shed 3 bases and J shed 13 bases, with 10 bases lying between them. This CDR3 contains 11 residues. CDR3 residues: CASSYQGRQYF. CDR3 coding DNA: TGTGCCAGCAGTTATCAGGGGAGGCAGTACTTC.

The chain couples TRBV20-1 to TRBJ1-5, with a tentative D call TRBD1 (5 bases). The CDR3 has 12 amino acids. V lost 5 bases to trimming and J lost 7 bases, with 12 bases between them. Germline-derived CDR1 and CDR2 are DFQATT and SNEGSKA (reference sequence). In nucleotides, the CDR3 is TGCAGTGCTGCCGTGGGGGAACAGCCCCAGCATTTT. Residues: CSAAVGEQPQHF.

J is TRBJ2-7 and V is TRBV11-2; D might be TRBD2 (5 bases). V was trimmed by 5 bases and J by 3 bases, leaving 17 bases between them. This CDR3 has 15 residues. CDR1 and CDR2 (germline): SGHAT, FQNNGV. The DNA of the CDR3 is TGTGCCAGCAGCCCACATTTGACTAATGACTACGAGCAGTACTTC. Amino acids: CASSPHLTNDYEQYF.

This clonotype came up a few times. The chain recombines TRBV20-1 with TRBJ2-3; TRBD2 matches at 13 bases. Germline values: CDR1 DFQATT, CDR2 SNEGSKA (reference sequence). This CDR3 region has 18 residues. V shed 0 bases, J shed 2 bases, and the junction held 8 bases outside the gene matches. CDR3: CSARDQRTSGGNTDTQYF. CDR3 in DNA: TGCAGTGCTAGAGACCAGAGGACTAGCGGGGGCAACACAGATACGCAGTATTTT.

The chain couples TRBV7-2 to TRBJ2-7, with D tentatively TRBD1 (5 bases). V shed 7 bases and J shed 2 bases, with 18 bases lying between them. Germline V gives CDR1 SGHTA, CDR2 FQGNSA. The CDR3 consists of 15 residues. The CDR3 here is CASNLTPGITYEQYF. The CDR3 DNA sequence: TGTGCCAGCAACCTCACGCCAGGGATTACCTACGAGCAGTACTTC.

V usage is TRBV4-1 and J usage is TRBJ2-2; no reliable D call. Trimming pared 2 bases from V and 7 bases from J, leaving 17 bases between. Germline V lookup: CDR1 MGHRA, CDR2 YSYEKL. The CDR3 extends over 16 amino acids. The DNA for the CDR3 is TGCGCCAGCAGCCAAAGTACGCAGACCTTTCACGGGGAGCTGTTTTTT. It is translated as CASSQSTQTFHGELFF.

This chain joins TRBV10-3 and TRBJ2-7; 8 bases agree with TRBD1. The CDR3 extends over 15 amino acids. Germline assignment: CDR1 ENHRY and CDR2 SYGVKD. The J segment lost 3 bases and the V segment lost 3 bases, leaving 7 bases of the junction unmatched. CDR3 loop: CAISDQGARYYEQYF. The CDR3 DNA reads TGTGCCATCAGTGACCAGGGGGCGCGGTACTACGAGCAGTACTTC.

This clonotype occurred a few times. The chain couples TRBV20-1 to TRBJ1-4; no clear D gene. Germline loops: CDR1 DFQATT, CDR2 SNEGSKA (reference sequence). The CDR3 spans 15 residues. The V end lost 2 bases, the J end lost 4 bases, and 14 bases lay between the germline ends. This chain's CDR3 is CSARSPGPLNEKLFF. The CDR3 bases are TGCAGTGCTAGATCTCCGGGCCCTCTTAATGAAAAACTGTTTTTT.

The rearrangement joins TRBV29-1 to TRBJ1-2; TRBD1 might be the D (5 bases). Trimming cost V 4 bases and J 4 bases, with 16 bases left between them. Germline V gives CDR1 SQVTM, CDR2 ANQGSEA. There are 14 residues in the CDR3. The CDR3 DNA sequence: TGCAGCGTTGGGACACCCTCAGATACCTATGGCTACACCTTC. Protein product: CSVGTPSDTYGYTF.

The V call is TRBV20-1, the J call TRBJ2-3; no clear D gene. CDR3 length equals 11 residues. Trimming left V 5 bases short and J 5 bases short, with 8 bases between. The germline V gene encodes CDR1 DFQATT and CDR2 SNEGSKA (reference sequence). The CDR3 DNA sequence: TGCAGTGCTCGTTACGAAGATACGCAGTATTTT. Amino acid sequence: CSARYEDTQYF.

A few counts support this clonotype. The rearrangement links TRBV3-1 to TRBJ1-6; 7 nucleotides agree with TRBD1. The ends lost 6 bases at V and 10 bases at J; junction bases unmatched: 9. The CDR3 runs to 14 residues. From germline, CDR1 is LGHDT and CDR2 YNNKEL (reference sequence). For the CDR3, the DNA is TGTGCCAGCAGTCCTCGACAGGGAGGATCACCCCTCCACTTT. Protein: CASSPRQGGSPLHF.

The sample holds a few counts of this clonotype. The rearrangement joins TRBV7-2 to TRBJ1-1; 10 bases fit TRBD1. The CDR3 is made up of 14 amino acids. Germline CDR1 reads SGHTA; CDR2 reads FQGNSA. V lost 5 bases to trimming and J lost 6 bases; unmatched junction nucleotides: 6. For the CDR3, the DNA is TGTGCCAGCAGCATCGGGACAGGGGACCCTGAAGCTTTCTTT. This translates into CASSIGTGDPEAFF.

The chain couples TRBV4-2 to TRBJ1-5; TRBD1 matches 8 bases. The CDR3 length is 16 residues. CDR1 and CDR2 (germline): LGHNA, YNFKEQ. V lost 2 bases and J lost 3; bases outside the gene matches: 6. CDR3 sequence reads: CASSQLTGGNNQPQHF. The CDR3 DNA is TGTGCCAGCAGCCAACTCACAGGGGGTAACAATCAGCCCCAGCATTTT.

This clonotype is a singleton in its sample. The chain couples TRBV11-3 to TRBJ2-4; D perhaps matches TRBD1 (6 bases). The J call may be faulty, since TRBJ2-5 better matches the DNA end. The germline V gene encodes CDR1 SGHNT and CDR2 YENEEA. CDR3 size: 18 residues. CDR3 protein: CASSLGFNPQGSRETQYF. The CDR3 DNA sequence: TGTGCCAGCAGCCTAGGCTTCAACCCGCAGGGGTCCAGAGAGACCCAGTACTTC.

The chain has TRBV28 and TRBJ1-1; D is possibly TRBD1 (5 bases). V dropped 5 bases and J dropped 11 bases, with 21 bases sitting between them. The CDR3 contains 14 residues. Germline V gene sequence: CDR1 MDHEN, CDR2 SYDVKM. The CDR3 protein is CASSAPGGPNKAFF. In DNA, the CDR3 is TGTGCCAGCAGTGCACCCGGGGGACCTAATAAGGCTTTCTTT. The full variable domain, with the rest looked up from reference TRBV28 and TRBJ1-1, is DVKVTQSSRYLVKRTGEKVFLECVQDMDHENMFWYRQDPGLGLRLIYFSYDVKMKEKGDIPEGYSVSREKKERFSLILESASTNQTSMYLCASSAPGGPNKAFFGQGTRLTVV.

V usage is TRBV5-1 and J usage is TRBJ2-1; the match to TRBD2 covers 13 bases. V lost 0 bases and J lost 6; bases outside the gene matches: 3. This CDR3 spans 16 amino acids. The V gene's germline CDR1 is SGHRS and CDR2 YFSETQ. The CDR3: CASSLGGLAGINEQFF. DNA of the CDR3: TGCGCCAGCAGCTTGGGGGGACTAGCGGGGATCAATGAGCAGTTCTTC.

The V and J genes are TRBV5-1 and TRBJ2-5; D is perhaps TRBD1 or TRBD2 (6 bases each). CDR3 size: 16 residues. Germline values: CDR1 SGHRS, CDR2 YFSETQ. The V end lost 0 bases, the J end lost 5 bases, and 17 bases lay between the germline ends. Here the CDR3 reads CASSLGGAYLEETQYF. The CDR3 nucleotides read TGCGCCAGCAGCTTGGGGGGGGCCTATCTTGAGGAGACCCAGTACTTC.

This chain links TRBV20-1 with TRBJ1-2; D is ambiguous. Trimming removed 5 bases from V and 6 bases from J, with 13 bases in between. There are 12 residues in the CDR3. Per the germline V gene, CDR1 is DFQATT and CDR2 is SNEGSKA (reference sequence). The CDR3 coding sequence is TGCAGTGCTTCAAGGGTATCCAATGGCTACACCTTC. Its translation is CSASRVSNGYTF.

This clonotype was picked up a small number of times. The V call is TRBV13, the J call TRBJ2-4, with D possibly matching TRBD1 (6 bases). The V gene's germline CDR1 is PRHDT and CDR2 FYEKMQ (reference sequence). This CDR3 region has 14 residues. Trimming removed 5 bases at V and 7 bases at J, with 15 bases between. Here the CDR3 DNA reads TGTGCCAGCAGCACAGGGAGACAAGGGAACATTCAGTACTTC. Translating gives CASSTGRQGNIQYF. Using reference TRBV13 and TRBJ2-4 for the parts outside the CDR3, the full variable domain is AAGVIQSPRHLIKEKRETATLKCYPIPRHDTVYWYQQGPGQDPQFLISFYEKMQSDKGSIPDRFSAQQFSDYHSELNMSSLELGDSALYFCASSTGRQGNIQYFGAGTRLSVL.

This chain links TRBV11-2 with TRBJ2-5, with 9 bases fitting TRBD1. The ends lost 2 bases at V and 1 base at J; junction bases unmatched: 8. Germline V gives CDR1 SGHAT, CDR2 FQNNGV. The CDR3 sequence is 17 residues long. The CDR3 spells CASSLKLPGQGQETQYF. The CDR3 DNA reads as TGTGCCAGCAGCTTAAAATTGCCGGGACAGGGCCAAGAGACCCAGTACTTC. Drawing the rest from reference TRBV11-2 and TRBJ2-5, the complete variable domain is EAGVAQSPRYKIIEKRQSVAFWCNPISGHATLYWYQQILGQGPKLLIQFQNNGVVDDSQLPKDRFSAERLKGVDSTLKIQPAKLEDSAVYLCASSLKLPGQGQETQYFGPGTRLLVL.

The chain uses TRBV12-3 or TRBV12-4 and TRBJ2-4; D is ambiguous. The closer fit of TRBJ2-7 to the DNA end suggests the J call may be wrong. This CDR3 has 13 amino acids. The CDR3 DNA follows: TGTGCCAGCAGTTTGAGCGCGACCTACGAGCAGTACTTC. Translated: CASSLSATYEQYF.

The chain couples TRBV20-1 to TRBJ1-2; TRBD1 aligns across 7 bases. V was clipped by 5 bases and J by 5 bases; unmatched bases: 8. Germline CDR1 and CDR2: DFQATT and SNEGSKA (reference sequence). The CDR3 is made up of 13 amino acids. The CDR3 here is CSAVDRREYGYTF. The CDR3 DNA reads as TGCAGTGCTGTGGACAGGCGAGAGTATGGCTACACCTTC.

This clonotype was picked up one time. The CDR3 sequence: CASSLGRGGVGDTQYF. DNA of the CDR3: TGCGCCAGCAGCTTGGGCCGGGGGGGCGTCGGAGATACGCAGTATTTT. The chain is built from TRBV5-1 and TRBJ2-3; 8 bases are a match to TRBD2. V trimming: 0 bases; J trimming: 5 bases; junction bases outside the gene matches: 8. Germline V gene sequence: CDR1 SGHRS, CDR2 YFSETQ. The CDR3 extends over 16 amino acids.

The gene calls are TRBV7-2 and TRBJ2-1; a possible D gene is TRBD1 (6 bases). CDR3 length: 15 amino acids. Germline V lookup: CDR1 SGHTA, CDR2 FQGNSA. The V end was cut by 1 base, the J end by 3 bases, with 10 bases between. The CDR3 reads CASSLGQVIYNEQFF. CDR3 DNA sequence: TGTGCCAGCAGCTTAGGACAGGTGATCTACAATGAGCAGTTCTTC.

This clonotype was seen a handful of times. The genes are TRBV3-1 and TRBJ1-1; no definite D call. Between the trimmed V and J ends, which lost 0 bases and 0 bases, there was a span of 5 bases. The CDR3 has 14 residues. Germline V gives CDR1 LGHDT, CDR2 YNNKEL (reference sequence). In nucleotides, the CDR3 is TGTGCCAGCAGCCAAGACAGCCTGAACACTGAAGCTTTCTTT. Encoded protein: CASSQDSLNTEAFF.

The chain's CDR3 is CASSPWTSGDGETQYF. In DNA, the CDR3 is TGTGCCAGCAGCCCCTGGACTAGCGGGGATGGAGAGACCCAGTACTTC. The chain uses TRBV11-2 and TRBJ2-4, with 12 bases identical to TRBD2. The J call may be wrong; the DNA end is better matched by TRBJ2-5. CDR1 and CDR2 (germline): SGHAT, FQNNGV. CDR3 length: 16 residues.

The sample holds a few counts of this clonotype. This sequence joins TRBV29-1 and TRBJ2-1, with TRBD2 matching 12 bases. The CDR3 runs 14 residues. V lost 8 bases to trimming and J lost 3 bases; unmatched junction nucleotides: 5. Germline assignment: CDR1 SQVTM and CDR2 ANQGSEA. In nucleotides, the CDR3 is TGCAGCCTATTGACTAGCGGGGGCTACAATGAGCAGTTCTTC. Protein product: CSLLTSGGYNEQFF.

This clonotype turned up a few times. This chain links TRBV27 with TRBJ1-2, with a tentative D call TRBD1 (6 bases). The CDR3 covers 14 residues. V was clipped by 3 bases and J by 2 bases, with 10 bases between them. Germline CDR1 MNHEY, CDR2 SMNVEV (reference sequence). The CDR3 spells CASSFDRFNYGYTF. CDR3 DNA: TGTGCCAGCAGTTTCGACAGGTTCAACTATGGCTACACCTTC.

The chain employs TRBV28 and TRBJ2-3; 8 bases map to TRBD1. Germline CDR1 is MDHEN and CDR2 is SYDVKM. This CDR3 is built from 16 residues. V shed 6 bases, J shed 5 bases, and the junction held 13 bases outside the gene matches. CDR3 protein: CASSTPDRVDGDTQYF. The CDR3 DNA follows: TGTGCCAGCAGCACCCCGGACAGGGTGGATGGAGATACGCAGTATTTT.

The gene calls are TRBV7-3 and TRBJ1-2; D may be TRBD1 (6 bases). This CDR3 is built from 16 residues. With 4 bases removed from V and 1 base from J, the gap between germline ends came to 16 bases. Germline-derived CDR1 and CDR2 are SGHTA and FQGTGA. CDR3 coding DNA: TGTGCCAGCAGCTCTCCTAAGGGGGGCATTAACTATGGCTACACCTTC. Translating it yields CASSSPKGGINYGYTF.